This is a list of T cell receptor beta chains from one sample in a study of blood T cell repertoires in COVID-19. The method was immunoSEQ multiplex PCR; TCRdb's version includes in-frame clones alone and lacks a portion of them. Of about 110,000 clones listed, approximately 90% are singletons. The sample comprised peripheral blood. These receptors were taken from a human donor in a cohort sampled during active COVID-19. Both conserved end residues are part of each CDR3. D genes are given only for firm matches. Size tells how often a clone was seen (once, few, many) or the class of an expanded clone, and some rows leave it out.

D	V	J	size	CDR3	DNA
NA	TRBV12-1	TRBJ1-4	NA	CASSFVVVYATNEKLFF	TGTGCCAGCAGCTTTGTGGTGGTCTATGCAACTAATGAAAAACTGTTTTTT
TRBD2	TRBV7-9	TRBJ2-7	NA	CASSLLAGGYEQYF	TGTGCCAGCAGCTTACTAGCGGGCGGCTACGAGCAGTACTTC
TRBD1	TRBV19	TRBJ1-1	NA	CASSTERQGKAFF	TGTGCCAGTAGTACAGAAAGACAGGGGAAAGCTTTCTTT
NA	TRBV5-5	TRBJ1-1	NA	CASSLWGVAFF	TGTGCCAGCAGCTTGTGGGGAGTGGCTTTCTTT
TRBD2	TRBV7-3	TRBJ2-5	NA	CASSSSGGRRETQYF	TGTGCCAGCAGCTCCTCGGGCGGGAGAAGAGAGACCCAGTACTTC
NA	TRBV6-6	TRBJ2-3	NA	CASSAEERFIVTQYF	TGTGCCAGCAGCGCTGAGGAGAGGTTTATTGTTACGCAGTATTTT
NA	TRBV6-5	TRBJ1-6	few	CASSFQNSPLHF	TGTGCCAGCAGTTTCCAAAATTCACCCCTCCACTTT
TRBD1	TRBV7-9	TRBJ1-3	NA	CASSPGGAGGNTIYF	TGTGCCAGCAGCCCAGGGGGCGCGGGTGGAAACACCATATATTTT
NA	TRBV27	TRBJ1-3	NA	CASSFAWPGNTIYF	TGTGCCAGCAGTTTTGCCTGGCCTGGAAACACCATATATTTT
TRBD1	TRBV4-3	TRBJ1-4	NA	CASSQTGGWREKLFF	TGCGCCAGCAGCCAGACAGGGGGTTGGCGTGAAAAACTGTTTTTT
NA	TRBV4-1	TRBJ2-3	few	CASSQDGGGGGTDTQYF	TGCGCCAGCAGCCAAGACGGGGGTGGAGGGGGCACAGATACGCAGTATTTT
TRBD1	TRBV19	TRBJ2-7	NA	CASTDRFREQYF	TGTGCCAGCACGGACAGGTTCCGCGAGCAGTACTTC
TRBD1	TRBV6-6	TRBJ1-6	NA	CASSYSQGWDNSPLHF	TGTGCCAGCAGTTACTCACAGGGGTGGGATAATTCACCCCTCCACTTT
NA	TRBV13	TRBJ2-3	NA	CASSLGASVGTDTQYF	TGTGCCAGCAGCTTAGGCGCTAGCGTGGGCACAGATACGCAGTATTTT
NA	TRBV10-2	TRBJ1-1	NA	CASSEGAGDTEAFF	TGCGCCAGCAGTGAGGGGGCTGGGGACACTGAAGCTTTCTTT
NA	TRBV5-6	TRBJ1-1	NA	CASSLGIGQLNTEAFF	TGTGCCAGCAGCTTGGGTATAGGACAGTTGAACACTGAAGCTTTCTTT
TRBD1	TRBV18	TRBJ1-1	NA	CASSPNIGDRGDTEAFF	TGTGCCAGCTCACCTAATATTGGGGACAGGGGGGACACTGAAGCTTTCTTT
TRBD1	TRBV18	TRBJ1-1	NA	CASSSYGTGLTEAFF	TGTGCCAGCTCTTCTTATGGGACAGGACTAACTGAAGCTTTCTTT
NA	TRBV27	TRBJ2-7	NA	CASIQGLEQYF	TGTGCCAGCATTCAGGGACTCGAGCAGTACTTC
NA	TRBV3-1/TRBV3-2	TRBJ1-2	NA	CASSPNHLANYGYTF	TGTGCCAGCAGCCCTAACCATCTTGCTAACTATGGCTACACCTTC
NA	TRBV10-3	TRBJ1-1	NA	CAISVNRELGEAFF	TGTGCCATCAGTGTGAACAGGGAATTAGGTGAAGCTTTCTTT
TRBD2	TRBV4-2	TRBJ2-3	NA	CASSRTSVSTDTQYF	TGTGCCAGCAGCCGGACTAGCGTAAGCACAGATACGCAGTATTTT
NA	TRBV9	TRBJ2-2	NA	CASSVVQRGTGELFF	TGTGCCAGCAGCGTAGTACAACGGGGGACCGGGGAGCTGTTTTTT
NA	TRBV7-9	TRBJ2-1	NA	CASSFLGEDSYNEQFF	TGTGCCAGCAGCTTTTTGGGGGAGGATTCCTACAATGAGCAGTTCTTC
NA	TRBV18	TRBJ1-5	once	CASSRGLNQPQHF	TGTGCCAGCTCTCGTGGGCTAAATCAGCCCCAGCATTTT
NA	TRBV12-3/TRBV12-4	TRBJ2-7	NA	CASSLPGVYEQYF	TGTGCCAGCAGTTTGCCGGGGGTTTACGAGCAGTACTTC
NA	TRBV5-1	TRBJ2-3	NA	CASSSNTGKDTQYF	TGCGCCAGCAGCTCCAATACAGGGAAAGATACGCAGTATTTT
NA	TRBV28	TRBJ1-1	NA	CASVRAPREAFF	TGTGCCAGCGTGAGGGCCCCCCGCGAGGCTTTCTTT
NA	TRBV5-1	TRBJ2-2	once	CASSLAVAGANTGELFF	TGCGCCAGCAGCTTGGCCGTCGCAGGGGCGAACACCGGGGAGCTGTTTTTT
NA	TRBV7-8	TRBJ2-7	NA	CASSPRTGNEQYF	TGTGCCAGCAGCCCCCGGACTGGAAACGAGCAGTACTTC
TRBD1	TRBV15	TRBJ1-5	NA	CATSSDRGSNQPQHF	TGTGCCACCAGCAGCGACAGGGGTAGCAATCAGCCCCAGCATTTT
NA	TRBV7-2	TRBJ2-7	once	CASSSRRVSWNEQYF	TGTGCCAGCAGCTCAAGACGGGTATCCTGGAACGAGCAGTACTTC
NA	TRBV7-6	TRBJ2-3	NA	CASSQGLPHTDTQYF	TGTGCCAGCAGCCAGGGTCTTCCCCACACAGATACGCAGTATTTT
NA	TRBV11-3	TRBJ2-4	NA	CASSSADRPKNIQYF	TGTGCCAGCAGCTCAGCGGACCGGCCAAAAAACATTCAGTACTTC
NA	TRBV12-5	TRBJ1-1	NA	CASGLAIQGIAEAFF	TGTGCTAGTGGTTTGGCAATCCAGGGAATCGCTGAAGCTTTCTTT
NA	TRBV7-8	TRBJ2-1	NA	CASSLAGAASYNEQFF	TGTGCCAGCAGCTTAGCGGGTGCGGCGTCCTACAATGAGCAGTTCTTC
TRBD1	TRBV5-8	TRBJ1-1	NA	CASVRGTGFNTEAFF	TGTGCCAGCGTAAGAGGGACAGGGTTCAACACTGAAGCTTTCTTT
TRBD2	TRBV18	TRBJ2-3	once	CASSPPGRGGTDTQYF	TGTGCCAGCTCACCACCGGGGAGGGGTGGTACAGATACGCAGTATTTT
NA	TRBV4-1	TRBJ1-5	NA	CASSQDGRGNQPQHF	TGCGCCAGCAGCCAAGATGGAAGGGGGAATCAGCCCCAGCATTTT